These 21 T cell receptor beta chains originate from one sample sequenced in a study of technical replicates of blood from several donors. Data came from immunoSEQ multiplex PCR; TCRdb stores just in-frame clones and leaves some out. The sample records about 88,000 clones, 94% being singletons. Sequenced sample: T cells isolated from PBMCs. The source is a human donor in good health.

The chain has TRBV6-5 and TRBJ2-7, with D unclear. CDR3 length equals 12 residues. V dropped 9 bases and J dropped 2 bases, with 11 bases sitting between them. In germline, CDR1 is MNHEY, CDR2 SVGAGI. In nucleotides, the CDR3 is TGTGCCAGAGGTCGACGGGCCTACGAGCAGTACTTC. Translating it yields CARGRRAYEQYF.

The chain links TRBV18 to TRBJ2-6; D gene unclear. Germline values: CDR1 KGHSH, CDR2 LQKENI. Between the trimmed V and J ends, which lost 2 bases and 0 bases, there was a span of 5 bases. The CDR3 runs to 15 residues. The CDR3: CASSPKYSGANVLTF. The DNA of the CDR3 is TGTGCCAGCTCACCAAAATACTCTGGGGCCAACGTCCTGACTTTC.

V usage is TRBV28 and J usage is TRBJ1-2; 10 bases align to TRBD1. The ends lost 4 bases at V and 4 bases at J; junction bases unmatched: 12. The CDR3 runs 17 residues. The germline V gene encodes CDR1 MDHEN and CDR2 SYDVKM. CDR3 residues: CASSSPAGQGGSYGYTF. CDR3 DNA: TGTGCCAGCAGTTCCCCAGCCGGACAGGGGGGGTCCTATGGCTACACCTTC.

The rearrangement links TRBV4-2 to TRBJ2-2; D is undetermined. CDR3 length: 15 amino acids. The germline V gene has CDR1 LGHNA and CDR2 YNFKEQ. The V gene lost 0 bases and the J gene lost 9 bases, with 14 bases spanning the gap. As DNA, the CDR3 is TGTGCCAGCAGCCAAGAGGCGGTTGCCCCCCGGGAGCTGTTTTTT. Protein sequence: CASSQEAVAPRELFF.

This clone was counted a single time. V usage is TRBV5-8 and J usage is TRBJ1-2, with 9 bases identical to TRBD1. V was clipped by 5 bases and J by 3 bases; unmatched bases: 17. CDR1 is SGHTS, CDR2 YDEGEE, per germline. This CDR3 is built from 18 residues. The CDR3 nucleotides are TGTGCCAGCAGGAAAACCGGGACAGGGAATTATAGGTACTATGGCTACACCTTC. It codes for CASRKTGTGNYRYYGYTF.

The chain recombines TRBV4-2 with TRBJ2-1; tentative D call: TRBD1 (5 bases). CDR1 is LGHNA and CDR2 is YNFKEQ in the germline V gene. V gave up 0 bases and J gave up 9 bases, with 15 bases separating them. The CDR3 extends over 15 amino acids. CDR3 DNA: TGTGCCAGCAGCCAAGACCATCCACAGGTTTCTGAGCAGTTCTTC. This gives the protein CASSQDHPQVSEQFF.

The chain has TRBV10-2 and TRBJ1-2, with a tentative D call TRBD1 (5 bases). In germline, CDR1 is WSHSY, CDR2 SAAADI. This CDR3 is built from 12 residues. The V end was cut by 8 bases, the J end by 4 bases, with 11 bases between. DNA for the CDR3: TGCGCCAGCCGCCCGGGGGGCTATGGCTACACCTTC. Its translation is CASRPGGYGYTF.

V usage is TRBV6-1 and J usage is TRBJ2-4; no reliable D call. The CDR3 has 15 amino acids. CDR1 and CDR2 (germline): MNHNS, SASEGT. V shed 2 bases and J shed 3 bases, with 11 bases lying between them. CDR3 DNA: TGTGCCAGCAGTGAAAGCCTAGTCGGCAAAAACATTCAGTACTTC. It is translated as CASSESLVGKNIQYF.

This sequence joins TRBV19 and TRBJ2-7; 8 bases line up with TRBD2. This CDR3 is 15 amino acids long. V shed 5 bases, J shed 3 bases, and the junction held 9 bases outside the gene matches. From germline, CDR1 is LNHDA and CDR2 SQIVND (reference sequence). CDR3 bases: TGTGCCAGTAGTTCGCTACGGACTAGCTACTACGAGCAGTACTTC. This encodes CASSSLRTSYYEQYF.

This chain links TRBV5-6 with TRBJ2-3; a possible D gene is TRBD1 (5 bases). The CDR3 has 17 residues. CDR1 and CDR2 from the germline V gene are SGHDT and YYEEEE. Trimming took 4 bases from V and 0 from J, leaving 18 bases between them. CDR3 sequence: CASSREPPTASTDTQYF. The CDR3, as DNA: TGTGCCAGCAGCCGTGAACCTCCGACAGCGAGCACAGATACGCAGTATTTT.

The chain carries TRBV5-6 and TRBJ2-7; 9 bases line up with TRBD2. The germline V gene has CDR1 SGHDT and CDR2 YYEEEE. This CDR3 is 18 amino acids long. The V gene end was trimmed by 4 bases and the J gene end by 7 bases; junction bases not matched to a gene: 21. CDR3 sequence reads: CASSGGGVAGVIWSEQYF. The CDR3 DNA follows: TGTGCCAGCAGCGGAGGGGGGGTAGCGGGGGTAATTTGGAGTGAGCAGTACTTC.

The V call is TRBV5-5, the J call TRBJ2-5; D not resolved. V lost 4 bases and J 1 base, leaving 14 bases between the germline ends. The germline V gene encodes CDR1 SGHKS and CDR2 YYEKEE (reference sequence). The CDR3 spans 15 residues. The CDR3 sequence is CASSPIKRSQETQYF. DNA for the CDR3: TGTGCCAGCAGCCCAATTAAGAGGAGCCAAGAGACCCAGTACTTC. Supplemented by reference TRBV5-5 and TRBJ2-5, the full variable domain reads DAGVTQSPTHLIKTRGQQVTLRCSPISGHKSVSWYQQVLGQGPQFIFQYYEKEERGRGNFPDRFSARQFPNYSSELNVNALLLGDSALYLCASSPIKRSQETQYFGPGTRLLVL.

J is TRBJ1-1 and V is TRBV5-4; TRBD1 might be the D (5 bases). Germline values: CDR1 SGHNT, CDR2 YYREEE (reference sequence). The length of the CDR3 is 14 residues. The V end lost 1 base, the J end lost 7 bases, and 14 bases lay between the germline ends. The CDR3 DNA reads TGTGCCAGCAGCTTGATAGGGGTTGAACTTGAAGCTTTCTTT. Its protein is CASSLIGVELEAFF.

The chain has TRBV6-5 and TRBJ2-7; TRBD1 matches at 7 bases. The CDR3 is 13 residues long. Germline loops: CDR1 MNHEY, CDR2 SVGAGI. After removal of 6 bases from V and 3 bases from J, the junction contained 5 bases not matched to a gene. DNA of the CDR3: TGTGCCAGCAGCCAAGGGGGCAGCTACGAGCAGTACTTC. It is translated as CASSQGGSYEQYF.

The V gene is TRBV6-5, the J gene TRBJ1-1, with TRBD1 as a possible D gene (6 bases). Trimming cost V 0 bases and J 0 bases, with 8 bases left between them. The CDR3 extends over 15 amino acids. The germline V gene has CDR1 MNHEY and CDR2 SVGAGI. As DNA, the CDR3 is TGTGCCAGCAGTTACTCAAGGGGGATGAACACTGAAGCTTTCTTT. Its protein product is CASSYSRGMNTEAFF.

This chain links TRBV16 with TRBJ1-2, with 8 nucleotides matching TRBD1. CDR3 length: 16 amino acids. Per the germline V gene, CDR1 is KGHSY and CDR2 is FQNENV. Trimming at V came to 1 base and at J to 4 bases, leaving 8 bases not matched to a gene. The DNA of the CDR3 is TGTGCCAGCAGCCAATTCAGATCAGGGGGCGCCTATGGCTACACCTTC. Protein sequence: CASSQFRSGGAYGYTF. The full variable domain, its missing parts supplied by reference TRBV16 and TRBJ1-2, is GEEVAQTPKHLVRGEGQKAKLYCAPIKGHSYVFWYQQVLKNEFKFLISFQNENVFDETGMPKERFSAKCLPNSPCSLEIQATKLEDSAVYFCASSQFRSGGAYGYTFGSGTRLTVV.

This clone appeared a single time. The chain joins TRBV19 to TRBJ2-1; 9 positions agree with TRBD2. The CDR3 covers 17 residues. Germline CDR1 and CDR2: LNHDA and SQIVND (reference sequence). With V trimmed by 10 bases and J by 10 bases, 23 bases remained unmatched. CDR3 in amino acids: CANNPRLAGKGSKEQFF. DNA of the CDR3: TGTGCCAACAACCCGAGGCTAGCGGGAAAAGGGTCCAAGGAGCAGTTCTTC.

This chain connects TRBV29-1 to TRBJ2-2, with D possibly being TRBD1 (5 bases). Trimming shortened V by 8 bases and J by 3 bases, and 25 bases separated the two germline ends. The germline V gene encodes CDR1 SQVTM and CDR2 ANQGSEA. This CDR3 region has 17 residues. As DNA, the CDR3 is TGCAGCCCCCCCCCAGGGAATAACCCCCCGGACACCGGGGAGCTGTTTTTT. Translation gives CSPPPGNNPPDTGELFF.

The chain combines TRBV2 with TRBJ2-7; TRBD2 agrees at 10 bases. The CDR3 spans 15 residues. J gave up 2 bases and V 4 bases, and 5 bases lay outside the gene matches. The germline CDR1 and CDR2 sequences are SNHLY and FYNNEI. CDR3 nucleotide sequence: TGTGCCAGCAGTGCAAGCGGGAGGGAAACCTACGAGCAGTACTTC. Protein sequence: CASSASGRETYEQYF.

The chain has TRBV2 and TRBJ1-5; 9 bases agree with TRBD1. Germline V gives CDR1 SNHLY, CDR2 FYNNEI. This CDR3 is built from 14 residues. With 6 bases clipped from V and 2 bases from J, the junction kept 2 bases outside the gene matches. CDR3 protein: CASRGQGGNQPQHF. CDR3 nucleotide sequence: TGTGCCAGCAGGGGACAGGGAGGCAATCAGCCCCAGCATTTT.

The chain carries TRBV27 and TRBJ2-2; tentative D call: TRBD1 (6 bases). Per the germline V gene, CDR1 is MNHEY and CDR2 is SMNVEV (reference sequence). The CDR3 loop spans 15 amino acids. V lost 5 bases, J lost 5 bases, and 15 bases lay in between. The CDR3 loop reads CASSPRQVRTGELFF. In DNA, the CDR3 is TGTGCCAGCAGTCCCAGACAGGTCAGGACCGGGGAGCTGTTTTTT.